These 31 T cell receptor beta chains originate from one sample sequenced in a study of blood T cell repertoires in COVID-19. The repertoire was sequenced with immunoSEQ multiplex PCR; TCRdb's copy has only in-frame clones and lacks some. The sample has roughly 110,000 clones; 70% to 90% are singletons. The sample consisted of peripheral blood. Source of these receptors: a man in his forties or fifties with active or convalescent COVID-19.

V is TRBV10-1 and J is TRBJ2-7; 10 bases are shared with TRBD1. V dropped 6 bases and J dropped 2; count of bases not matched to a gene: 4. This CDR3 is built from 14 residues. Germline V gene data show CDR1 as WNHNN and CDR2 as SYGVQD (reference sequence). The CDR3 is CASSRDRGPYEQYF. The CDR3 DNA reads TGCGCCAGCAGCCGGGACAGGGGTCCCTACGAGCAGTACTTC.

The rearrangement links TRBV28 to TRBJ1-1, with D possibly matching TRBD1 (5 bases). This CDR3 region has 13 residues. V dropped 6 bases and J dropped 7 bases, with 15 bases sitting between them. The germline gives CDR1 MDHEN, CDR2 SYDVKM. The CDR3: CASRRPGMGEAFF. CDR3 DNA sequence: TGTGCCAGCAGGAGACCAGGGATGGGTGAAGCTTTCTTT.

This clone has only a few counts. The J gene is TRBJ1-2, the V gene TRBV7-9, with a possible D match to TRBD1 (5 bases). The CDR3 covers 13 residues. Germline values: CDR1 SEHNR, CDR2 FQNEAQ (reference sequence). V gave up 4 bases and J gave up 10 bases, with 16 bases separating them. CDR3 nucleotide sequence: TGTGCCAGCAGCTGGCAGGGCTCTACGGACTACACCTTC. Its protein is CASSWQGSTDYTF.

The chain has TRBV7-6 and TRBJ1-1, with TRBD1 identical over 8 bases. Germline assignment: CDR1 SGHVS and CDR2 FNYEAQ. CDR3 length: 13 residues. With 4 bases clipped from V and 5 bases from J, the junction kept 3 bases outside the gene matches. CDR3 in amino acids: CASSSQGVTEAFF. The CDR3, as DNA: TGTGCCAGCAGCTCACAGGGGGTAACTGAAGCTTTCTTT.

DNA of the CDR3: TGTGCCAGTTCCGGACAGGGGGCGGGGGGCTACACCTTC. Its translation: CASSGQGAGGYTF. This sequence joins TRBV27 and TRBJ1-2, with TRBD1 matching 11 bases. Germline V gene sequence: CDR1 MNHEY, CDR2 SMNVEV (reference sequence). The CDR3 contains 13 residues. V was clipped by 9 bases and J by 8 bases; unmatched bases: 8.

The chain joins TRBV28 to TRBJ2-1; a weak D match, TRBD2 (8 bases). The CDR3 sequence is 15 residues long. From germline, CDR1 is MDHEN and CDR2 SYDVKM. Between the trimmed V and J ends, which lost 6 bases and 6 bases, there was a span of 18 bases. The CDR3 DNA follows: TGTGCCAGCAGAACGGGACTAGGGGGCTCCAATGAGCAGTTCTTC. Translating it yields CASRTGLGGSNEQFF. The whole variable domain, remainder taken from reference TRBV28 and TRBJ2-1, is DVKVTQSSRYLVKRTGEKVFLECVQDMDHENMFWYRQDPGLGLRLIYFSYDVKMKEKGDIPEGYSVSREKKERFSLILESASTNQTSMYLCASRTGLGGSNEQFFGPGTRLTVL.

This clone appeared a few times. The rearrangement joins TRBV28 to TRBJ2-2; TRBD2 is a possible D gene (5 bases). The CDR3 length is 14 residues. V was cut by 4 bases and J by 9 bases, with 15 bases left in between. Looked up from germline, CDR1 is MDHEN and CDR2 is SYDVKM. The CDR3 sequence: CASSSLDWFRELFF. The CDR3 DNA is TGTGCCAGCAGTTCACTGGACTGGTTCAGGGAGCTGTTTTTT.

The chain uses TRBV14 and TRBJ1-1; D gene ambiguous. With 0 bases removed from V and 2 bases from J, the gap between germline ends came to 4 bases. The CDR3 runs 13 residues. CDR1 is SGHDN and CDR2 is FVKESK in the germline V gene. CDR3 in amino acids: CASSQDRNTEAFF. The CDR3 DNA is TGTGCCAGCAGCCAAGACAGAAACACTGAAGCTTTCTTT.

Here the CDR3 DNA reads TGTGCCAGCAGCTTAGTTGCCAGACTCTCTGGGGCCAACGTCCTGACTTTC. Its protein product is CASSLVARLSGANVLTF. V is TRBV7-9 and J is TRBJ2-6, with unresolved D. The germline CDR1 and CDR2 sequences are SEHNR and FQNEAQ (reference sequence). Trimming cost V 1 base and J 0 bases, with 10 bases left between them. The CDR3 is made up of 17 amino acids.

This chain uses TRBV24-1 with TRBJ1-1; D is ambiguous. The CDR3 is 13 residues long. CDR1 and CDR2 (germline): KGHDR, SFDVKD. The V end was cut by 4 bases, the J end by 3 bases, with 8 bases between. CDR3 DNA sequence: TGTGCCACCAGTGACCGGAGGGACACTGAAGCTTTCTTT. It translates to CATSDRRDTEAFF.

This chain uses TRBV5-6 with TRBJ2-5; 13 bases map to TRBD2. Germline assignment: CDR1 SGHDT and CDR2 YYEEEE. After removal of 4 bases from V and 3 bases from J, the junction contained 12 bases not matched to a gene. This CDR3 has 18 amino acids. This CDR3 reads CASSLGTSGEWVKETQYF. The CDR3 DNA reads TGTGCCAGCAGCCTGGGGACTAGCGGGGAGTGGGTTAAAGAGACCCAGTACTTC.

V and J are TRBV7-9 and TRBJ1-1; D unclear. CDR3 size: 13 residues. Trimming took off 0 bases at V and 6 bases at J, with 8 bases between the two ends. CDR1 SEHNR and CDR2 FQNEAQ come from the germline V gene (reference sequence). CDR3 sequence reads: CASSLAGGPEAFF. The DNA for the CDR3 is TGTGCCAGCAGCTTAGCGGGAGGACCTGAAGCTTTCTTT.

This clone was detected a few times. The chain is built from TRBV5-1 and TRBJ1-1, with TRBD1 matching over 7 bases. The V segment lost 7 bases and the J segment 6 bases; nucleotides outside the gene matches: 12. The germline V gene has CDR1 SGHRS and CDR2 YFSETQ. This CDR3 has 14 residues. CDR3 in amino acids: CASREWTGSAEAFF. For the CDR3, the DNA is TGCGCCAGCCGAGAATGGACAGGTTCGGCTGAAGCTTTCTTT.

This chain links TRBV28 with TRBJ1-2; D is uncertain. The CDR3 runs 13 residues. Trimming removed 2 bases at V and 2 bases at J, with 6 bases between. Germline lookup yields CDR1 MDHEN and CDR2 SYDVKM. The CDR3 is CASSLPLNYGYTF. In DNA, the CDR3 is TGTGCCAGCAGTTTACCCCTAAACTATGGCTACACCTTC.

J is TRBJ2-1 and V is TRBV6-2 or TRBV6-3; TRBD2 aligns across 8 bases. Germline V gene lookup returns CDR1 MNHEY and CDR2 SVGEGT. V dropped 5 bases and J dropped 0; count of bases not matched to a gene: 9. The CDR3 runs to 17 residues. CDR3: CASSRRTSTSSYNEQFF. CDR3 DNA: TGTGCCAGCAGTCGCAGGACTAGCACTAGCTCCTACAATGAGCAGTTCTTC.

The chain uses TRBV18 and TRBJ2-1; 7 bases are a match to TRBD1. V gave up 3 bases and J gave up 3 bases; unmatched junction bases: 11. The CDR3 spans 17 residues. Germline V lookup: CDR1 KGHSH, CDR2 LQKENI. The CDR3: CASSPTKSSGGYNEQFF. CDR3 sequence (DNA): TGTGCCAGCTCACCCACCAAAAGCTCAGGGGGCTACAATGAGCAGTTCTTC.

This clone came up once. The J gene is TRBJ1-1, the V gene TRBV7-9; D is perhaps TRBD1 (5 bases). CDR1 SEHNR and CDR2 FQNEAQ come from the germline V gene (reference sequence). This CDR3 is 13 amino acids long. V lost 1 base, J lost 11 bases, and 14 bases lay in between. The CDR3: CASSLDGGDPAFF. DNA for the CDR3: TGTGCCAGCAGCTTAGATGGAGGGGACCCTGCTTTCTTT.

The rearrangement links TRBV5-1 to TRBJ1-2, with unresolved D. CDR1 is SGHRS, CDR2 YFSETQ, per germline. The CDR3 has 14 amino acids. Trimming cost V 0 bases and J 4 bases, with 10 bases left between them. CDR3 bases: TGCGCCAGCAGCTTGGCCTCCGACATCTATGGCTACACCTTC. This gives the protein CASSLASDIYGYTF.

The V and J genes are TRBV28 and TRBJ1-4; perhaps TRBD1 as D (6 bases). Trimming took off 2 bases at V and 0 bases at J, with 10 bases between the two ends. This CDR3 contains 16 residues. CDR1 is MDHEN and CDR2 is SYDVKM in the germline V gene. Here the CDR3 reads CASSLPRGATNEKLFF. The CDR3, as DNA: TGTGCCAGCAGTTTACCCAGGGGCGCAACTAATGAAAAACTGTTTTTT.

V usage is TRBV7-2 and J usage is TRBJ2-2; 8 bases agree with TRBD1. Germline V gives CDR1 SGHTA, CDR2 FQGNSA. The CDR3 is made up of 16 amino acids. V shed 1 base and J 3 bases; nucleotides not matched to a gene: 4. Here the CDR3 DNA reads TGTGCCAGCAGCTTAGTGGCAGGGGGCCACACCGGGGAGCTGTTTTTT. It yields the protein CASSLVAGGHTGELFF.

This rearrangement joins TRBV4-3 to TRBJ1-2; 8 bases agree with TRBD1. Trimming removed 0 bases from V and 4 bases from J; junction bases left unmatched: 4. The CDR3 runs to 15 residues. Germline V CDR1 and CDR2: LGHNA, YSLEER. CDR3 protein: CASSQDLGTGYGYTF. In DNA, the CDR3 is TGCGCCAGCAGCCAAGATCTCGGGACAGGCTATGGCTACACCTTC.

Written as DNA, the CDR3 is TGCGCCAGCAGAGCGACAGCGAACACTGAAGCTTTCTTT. This translates into CASRATANTEAFF. This chain links TRBV10-1 with TRBJ1-1; a possible D gene is TRBD1 (5 bases). Germline CDR1 is WNHNN and CDR2 is SYGVQD (reference sequence). This CDR3 has 13 amino acids. V was cut by 6 bases and J by 1 base, with 9 bases left in between.

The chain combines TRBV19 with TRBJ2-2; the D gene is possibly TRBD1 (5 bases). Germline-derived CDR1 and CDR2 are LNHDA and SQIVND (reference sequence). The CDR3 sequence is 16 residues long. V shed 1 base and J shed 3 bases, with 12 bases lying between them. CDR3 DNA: TGTGCCAGTAGTATAGGGAAGGGGCGAGACACCGGGGAGCTGTTTTTT. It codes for CASSIGKGRDTGELFF.

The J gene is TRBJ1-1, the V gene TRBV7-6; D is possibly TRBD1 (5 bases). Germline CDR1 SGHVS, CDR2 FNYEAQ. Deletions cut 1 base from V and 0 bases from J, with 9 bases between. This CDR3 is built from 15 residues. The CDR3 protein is CASSLVGGMNTEAFF. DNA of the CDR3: TGTGCCAGCAGCTTAGTCGGGGGGATGAACACTGAAGCTTTCTTT.

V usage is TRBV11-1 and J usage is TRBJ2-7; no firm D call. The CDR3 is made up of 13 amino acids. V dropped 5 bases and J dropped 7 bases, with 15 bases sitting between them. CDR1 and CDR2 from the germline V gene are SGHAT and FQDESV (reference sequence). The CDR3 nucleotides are TGTGCCAGCAGCAAAGATGTGTCCCGGGAGCAGTACTTC. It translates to CASSKDVSREQYF.

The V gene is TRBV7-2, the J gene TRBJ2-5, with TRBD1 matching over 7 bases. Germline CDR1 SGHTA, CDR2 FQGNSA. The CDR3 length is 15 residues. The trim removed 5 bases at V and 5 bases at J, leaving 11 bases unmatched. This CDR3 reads CASSPRIGGQETQYF. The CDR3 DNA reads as TGTGCCAGCAGCCCTCGTATAGGGGGACAGGAGACCCAGTACTTC.

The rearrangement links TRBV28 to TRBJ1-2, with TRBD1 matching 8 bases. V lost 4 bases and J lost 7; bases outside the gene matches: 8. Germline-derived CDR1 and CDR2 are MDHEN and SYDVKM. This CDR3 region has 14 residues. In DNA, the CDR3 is TGTGCCAGCAGTTCAGGGGGCGCCGAGGGTGGCTACACCTTC. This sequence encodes CASSSGGAEGGYTF.

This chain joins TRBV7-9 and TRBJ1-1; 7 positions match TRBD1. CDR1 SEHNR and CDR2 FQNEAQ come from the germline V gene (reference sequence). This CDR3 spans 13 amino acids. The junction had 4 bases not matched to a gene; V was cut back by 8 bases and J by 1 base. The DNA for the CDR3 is TGTGCCAGCGGGGGACAGTCGAACACTGAAGCTTTCTTT. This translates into CASGGQSNTEAFF.

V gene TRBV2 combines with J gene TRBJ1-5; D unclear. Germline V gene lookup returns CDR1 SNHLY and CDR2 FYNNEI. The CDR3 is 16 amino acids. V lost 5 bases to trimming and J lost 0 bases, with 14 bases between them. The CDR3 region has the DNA TGTGCCAGCAGTTGGAACAGTCACATTAGCAATCAGCCCCAGCATTTT. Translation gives CASSWNSHISNQPQHF.

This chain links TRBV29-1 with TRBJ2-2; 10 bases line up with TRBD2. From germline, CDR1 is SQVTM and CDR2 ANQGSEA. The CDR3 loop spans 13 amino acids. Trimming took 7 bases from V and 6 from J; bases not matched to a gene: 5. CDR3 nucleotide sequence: TGCAGCGCGGGACTAGCGACACCCGGGGAGCTGTTTTTT. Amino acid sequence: CSAGLATPGELFF.

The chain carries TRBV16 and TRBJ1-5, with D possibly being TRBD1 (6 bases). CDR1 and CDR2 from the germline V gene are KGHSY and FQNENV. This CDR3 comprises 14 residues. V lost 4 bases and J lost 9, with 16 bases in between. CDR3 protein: CASSRTQGVGPQHF. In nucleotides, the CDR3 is TGTGCCAGCAGCCGAACACAGGGTGTAGGGCCCCAGCATTTT.